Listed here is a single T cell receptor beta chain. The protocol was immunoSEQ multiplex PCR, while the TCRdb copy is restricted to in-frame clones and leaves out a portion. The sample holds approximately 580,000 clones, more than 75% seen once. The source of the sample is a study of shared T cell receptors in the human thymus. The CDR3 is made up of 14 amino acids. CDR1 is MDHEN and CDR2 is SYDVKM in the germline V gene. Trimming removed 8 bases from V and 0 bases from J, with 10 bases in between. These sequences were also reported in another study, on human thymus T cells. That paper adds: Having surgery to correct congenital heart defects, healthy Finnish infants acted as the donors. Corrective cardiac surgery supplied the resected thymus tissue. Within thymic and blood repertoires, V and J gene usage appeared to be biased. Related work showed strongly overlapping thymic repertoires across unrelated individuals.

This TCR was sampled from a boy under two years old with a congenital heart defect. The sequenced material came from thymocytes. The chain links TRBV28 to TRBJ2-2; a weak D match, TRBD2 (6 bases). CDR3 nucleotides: TGTGCCAGCTTGGGACTGCCGAACACCGGGGAGCTGTTTTTT. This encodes CASLGLPNTGELFF.